This TCR beta chain was retrieved from a study of T cells in women clearing cervical HPV infection (dated by TCRdb to the late 2010s). The study in broad terms: The cases were 20 to 30 women with histologically confirmed HPV16-related CIN3 or worse, and 2 of those women had invasive cancers. The controls were around 25 women whose single incident HPV16 infection cleared within 12 months with no development of precancer or cancer. Blood from cases was collected at the visit where the lesion was first found, while blood from controls was collected once the infection could no longer be detected. For cases, a median interval of about 140 days, with an interquartile range of about 90 to 210 days, was observed between lesion detection and blood sampling. Because only a few women had HLA typing data, the possibility that HLA type acted as a confounder could not be ruled out. Nested within Costa Rica's Guanacaste HPV Natural History Study, an exploratory proof-of-principle case-control study compared TCR repertoires across cervical HPV16 outcomes. Cases were matched to controls by age within five years and by the year the sample was collected. Cases had a median age of about 34 years and controls had a median age of approximately 37, with no significant differences in baseline characteristics. The parent cohort enrolled 10,049 women aged 18 or older in Guanacaste, Costa Rica, in about 1993 to 1994 and followed the women for around seven years. Quality controls consisted of five blinded duplicates per group, for a total of approximately 60 samples made up of roughly 50 participants and about ten replicates.

In the germline V gene, CDR1 corresponds to SGHTA and CDR2 to FQGNSA. The cysteine opens and the phenylalanine closes a CDR3 of 14 amino acids. The CDR3 was read in part: 33 bases, with the frame set at base 1. Trimming leaves V shorter by 5 bases and J shorter by 4 bases, with the junction holding 7 bases beyond the gene matches. Every participant had a single incident cervical HPV16 infection, and women with prevalent HPV16 infections were excluded. Cervical HPV DNA was detected by MY09/MY11 PCR and genotyped by dot-blot hybridization. About 14 mL of heparinized blood were centrifuged, and the buffy coat was split into aliquots, frozen at -30 degrees C, and then kept at -80 degrees C. QIAGEN kits were used to extract genomic DNA from buffy coat specimens. The immunoSEQ assay used multiplex PCR to amplify TCR beta CDR3 regions from an average of approximately 1,200 ng of genomic DNA per sample. The assay corrected primer bias using a complete synthetic TCR repertoire to establish an amplification baseline. The amplicons were sequenced using the Illumina platform. In the authors' own workflow: Sequence errors were corrected by clustering with frequency ratios and a modified nearest-neighbor algorithm, and the sequences were then analyzed in the immunoSEQ Analyzer using IMGT gene definitions. At each rarefaction depth, TCR richness and evenness were averaged over 20 rarefaction repeats, and samples with fewer sequences than the depth were excluded. Relative abundances of V, D and J genes were compared between groups using Wilcoxon rank sum tests, with FDR correction applied. For the blinded duplicates, the intraclass correlation was 95% to 96% for TCR richness and averaged 76.4% across roughly 69 gene segments. What TCRdb holds here is the immuneACCESS table cut down to in-frame rearrangements. Part of the clones is not present; checked against another copy, under half of the missing clones reflect an unresolved V gene, and the others are unexplained. D and trimming come from the DNA, and the V and J calls and clone size come from that table. The sample's table covers over 15,000 clones. Jointly, the top ten make up less than 20% of the sample.

Broader findings and caveats from the paper: T-cell numbers per sample were unknown, so richness differences could reflect varying T-cell content rather than repertoire biology. Significantly higher TCR repertoire richness was observed in CIN3+ cases than in controls across sequencing depths, whereas no difference in evenness was found. The cross-sectional design could not show whether associations preceded infection or resulted from it; effector/memory subsets and HPV-specific T cells were not isolated. Cases had lower TRBV6-7 relative abundance than controls (0.11% versus 0.16%; Bonferroni P = 0.0008). Random forest classifiers that combined richness and V gene abundances separated cases from controls with an estimated AUC of around 0.83.

Frequency shows this clone is hyperexpanded (1% or more); no count was noted. Its target antigen remains unknown. The CDR3 end is not reached by the read, which stops 3 residues before it; the germline J gene fills it in. This chain joins TRBV7-2 to TRBJ1-2; TRBD1 matches 7 bases in the middle. This TCR was sampled from a woman between 18 and 75 years old with a cervical HPV16 infection that either progressed to CIN3+ or cleared (not recorded which). The source material was blood buffy coat. The covered CDR3 bases are TGTGCCAGCAGCAAAACAGGGGATTCCTATGGC. Translated, this gives CASSKTGDSYG. The entire CDR3 protein is CASSKTGDSYGYTF.